Listed below are T cell receptor beta chains from one sample, sequenced in a study of blood T cell repertoires in COVID-19. Data came from immunoSEQ multiplex PCR; TCRdb stores just in-frame clones and leaves some out. Of roughly 190,000 clones listed, around 90% were seen once; the top ten hold 2% to 2.5%. The specimen sequenced was PBMCs or T cells enriched from blood (not recorded which). Every receptor here comes from a woman aged 25 to 39 who had recovered from COVID-19. Each CDR3 is given without its conserved first and last residue. Fields, in order: CDR3 protein, V gene, CDR3 length, J gene.

ASSLHSNNYGYT	TRBV5-1	12	TRBJ1-2
ASSLAGQTGNTIY	TRBV7-2	13	TRBJ1-3
ASSPAGTGGSWTGELF	TRBV18	16	TRBJ2-2
ATSDETSGRRGNSYNEQF	TRBV24-1	18	TRBJ2-1
ASSLDPDRNGYT	TRBV5-1	12	TRBJ1-2
ASSSPINGDKLYEQY	TRBV6-7	15	TRBJ2-7
ASSPGTSGTWVDTQY	TRBV11-3	15	TRBJ2-3
AIRGTDQETQY	TRBV10-3	11	TRBJ2-5
AWTPGLAGIETQY	TRBV30	13	TRBJ2-5
ASSFGGASTDTQY	TRBV27	13	TRBJ2-3
ASHQAGDDDYGYT	TRBV2	13	TRBJ1-2
ASSIDSLSYEQY	TRBV19	12	TRBJ2-7
ASSPPTAGGTTDTQY	TRBV21-1	15	TRBJ2-3
ASSDDRGHGYGYT	TRBV28	13	TRBJ1-2
ASSLAGRHKY	TRBV11-3	10	TRBJ2-7
ASSAGLAGGTDTQY	TRBV25-1	14	TRBJ2-3
ASSPLGQIDIQY	TRBV18	12	TRBJ2-4
ASSLIRGTMNTEAF	TRBV5-8	14	TRBJ1-1
AWKGRGAGGPGEQF	TRBV30	14	TRBJ2-1
ASRWGTANTEAF	TRBV27	12	TRBJ1-1
ASSRTGLRTEAF	TRBV18	12	TRBJ1-1
ASSYRREGDGYT	TRBV6-5	12	TRBJ1-2
ASSHTGSSHSPLH	TRBV7-9	13	TRBJ1-6
ASSSDSYEQY	TRBV3-1/TRBV3-2	10	TRBJ2-7
ASSLERLATNYEQY	TRBV7-9	14	TRBJ2-7
ASSQTSGSFYEQY	TRBV7-6	13	TRBJ2-7
ASSEVGQGRLPQH	TRBV6-1	13	TRBJ1-5
ASSEGLGNTIY	TRBV7-2	11	TRBJ1-3
ASRLTGPGNTIY	TRBV28	12	TRBJ1-3
ASSNRVSGNTIY	TRBV11-1	12	TRBJ1-3
ATSRVLGQGRNYGYT	TRBV15	15	TRBJ1-2
ASSKNRESTDTQY	TRBV19	13	TRBJ2-3
ASSLTGGFDGYT	TRBV4-3	12	TRBJ1-2
ASSQGFRAF	TRBV12-3/TRBV12-4	9	TRBJ1-1
ASIPPTGENTEAF	TRBV5-1	13	TRBJ1-1
ATNGRARNQPQH	TRBV19	12	TRBJ1-5
ASSLAPRQGGKLF	TRBV13	13	TRBJ1-4
ASSESERPATEAF	TRBV10-2	13	TRBJ1-1
ASSFKAGGSLYGYT	TRBV27	14	TRBJ1-2
ASSISVNTEAF	TRBV19	11	TRBJ1-1
ASRTLAGGSGEQY	TRBV5-1	13	TRBJ2-7
ASSLGVYEQF	TRBV7-2	10	TRBJ2-1
ASRDRGQGMDQPQH	TRBV19	14	TRBJ1-5
ASSQATSGNTGELF	TRBV3-1/TRBV3-2	14	TRBJ2-2
ASSQEGQFYGYT	TRBV3-1/TRBV3-2	12	TRBJ1-2
ASSTGTGITEAF	TRBV6-5	12	TRBJ1-1
AWSVGRAGNTIY	TRBV30	12	TRBJ1-3
AISDQGGTEAF	TRBV10-3	11	TRBJ1-1
AWSTGTGDRTQY	TRBV30	12	TRBJ2-5
ATSDPGDRGDEQF	TRBV24-1	13	TRBJ2-1
ASSFGLAGQTQY	TRBV11-3	12	TRBJ2-5
ASSREVGFYYGYT	TRBV5-5	13	TRBJ1-2
SARDSYGYT	TRBV20-1	9	TRBJ1-2
ASSVQGRETQY	TRBV7-3	11	TRBJ2-5
ASSHSRSTEAF	TRBV5-1	11	TRBJ1-1
ASSKGDKGEQY	TRBV25-1	11	TRBJ2-7
ASSLSPAGGGAGELF	TRBV7-3	15	TRBJ2-2